The TCR beta chain described here comes from a study of cytomegalovirus exposure and HLA in healthy donors. At the level of the study: When roughly 420 donors were genotyped, roughly 78% of them were found to fall in the Caucasian-associated ancestry cluster.

PCR was performed using 60 Vbeta and 13 Jbeta primers. Using immunoSEQ multiplex PCR, the repertoire was profiled, and TCRdb retains in-frame clones only, with some absent. The sample shows some 150,000 clones, about 77% of them seen only once. J was trimmed by 5 bases and V by 8 bases; bases with no gene match: 12. The CDR3 loop spans 15 amino acids. Germline CDR1 is MGHDK and CDR2 is SYGVNS. The chain links TRBV25-1 to TRBJ2-7; 10 nucleotides align to TRBD2. The sample consisted of PBMCs. The sequence came from a male donor in good health and CMV-seronegative. CDR3 residues: CASATRTSGIDEQYF. CDR3 coding DNA: TGTGCCAGCGCTACCCGGACTAGCGGCATCGACGAGCAGTACTTC.